A selection of T cell receptor beta chains follows, all from one sample in a study of cytomegalovirus exposure and HLA in healthy donors. This table comes from immunoSEQ multiplex PCR, and its TCRdb copy is limited to in-frame clones, with some not included. The sample shows some 180,000 clones, 65% to 85% of them seen only once. The material sequenced was PBMCs. The receptors were sampled from a man aged 40-49 years in good health and CMV-seropositive. Both conserved end residues are part of each CDR3. Fields, in order: V gene, J gene, D gene, clone size, CDR3 protein, CDR3 DNA. A D gene is named only where the DNA matches it firmly. Expanded clones get a size class; other rows say once, few or many, or leave the size out.

V: TRBV4-3
J: TRBJ2-6
D: .
size: .
CDR3: CASSQASSRSGANVLTF
DNA: TGCGCCAGCAGCCAGGCATCGTCTCGCTCTGGGGCCAACGTCCTGACTTTC

V: TRBV9
J: TRBJ1-2
D: TRBD1
size: .
CDR3: CASSVGQGRGYTF
DNA: TGTGCCAGCAGCGTAGGACAGGGGAGAGGCTACACCTTC

V: TRBV27
J: TRBJ2-3
D: .
size: .
CDR3: CASSLSWRRGDTQYF
DNA: TGTGCCAGCAGTTTATCTTGGCGGAGAGGAGATACGCAGTATTTT

V: TRBV28
J: TRBJ2-3
D: .
size: .
CDR3: CASSLSGTLDTQYF
DNA: TGTGCCAGCAGCCTTTCTGGGACACTGGATACGCAGTATTTT

V: TRBV6-1
J: TRBJ1-1
D: TRBD1
size: .
CDR3: CASSKNQGADTEAFF
DNA: TGTGCCAGCAGTAAGAACCAGGGGGCGGACACTGAAGCTTTCTTT

V: TRBV7-7
J: TRBJ2-1
D: .
size: .
CDR3: CASSQDRHNEQFF
DNA: TGTGCCAGCAGTCAAGACAGGCACAATGAGCAGTTCTTC

V: TRBV19
J: TRBJ2-1
D: TRBD2
size: .
CDR3: CASSLRGAPVVEQFF
DNA: TGTGCCAGTAGTCTGCGGGGGGCACCGGTAGTCGAGCAGTTCTTC

V: TRBV6-5
J: TRBJ1-1
D: .
size: .
CDR3: CASKLGVVLAFF
DNA: TGTGCCAGCAAGTTAGGGGTCGTCCTAGCTTTCTTT

V: TRBV10-1
J: TRBJ2-1
D: .
size: .
CDR3: CASSERGFEQFF
DNA: TGCGCCAGCAGTGAGAGGGGGTTTGAGCAGTTCTTC

V: TRBV5-6
J: TRBJ2-7
D: .
size: .
CDR3: CASSSQGLSYEQYF
DNA: TGTGCCAGCAGCTCACAGGGCTTGTCCTACGAGCAGTACTTC

V: TRBV29-1
J: TRBJ1-2
D: TRBD1
size: .
CDR3: CSVDTGTGDGYTF
DNA: TGCAGCGTTGATACCGGGACAGGGGATGGCTACACCTTC

V: TRBV5-1
J: TRBJ2-7
D: .
size: .
CDR3: CASSLEGDSEYF
DNA: TGCGCCAGCAGCTTGGAGGGAGACTCGGAGTACTTC

V: TRBV5-3
J: TRBJ1-1
D: .
size: .
CDR3: CARSTGGGMNTEAFF
DNA: TGTGCCAGAAGCACCGGGGGGGGGATGAACACTGAAGCTTTCTTT

V: TRBV19
J: TRBJ2-7
D: TRBD2
size: .
CDR3: CASSQMPIGTSGSYEQYF
DNA: TGTGCCAGTAGCCAAATGCCAATCGGGACTAGCGGTTCTTACGAGCAGTACTTC

V: TRBV7-6
J: TRBJ2-1
D: .
size: .
CDR3: CASSLGLVDNEQFF
DNA: TGTGCCAGCAGCTTAGGGCTAGTAGACAATGAGCAGTTCTTC

V: TRBV28
J: TRBJ1-5
D: TRBD1
size: .
CDR3: CASSLWGTGGQPQHF
DNA: TGTGCCAGCAGTTTATGGGGGACAGGGGGTCAGCCCCAGCATTTT

V: TRBV10-3
J: TRBJ2-1
D: .
size: .
CDR3: CAISESSRAIGINEQFF
DNA: TGTGCCATCAGTGAGTCGAGTAGAGCGATTGGTATCAATGAGCAGTTCTTC

V: TRBV5-4
J: TRBJ1-1
D: TRBD1
size: once
CDR3: CASSFPGGNTEAFF
DNA: TGTGCCAGCAGCTTTCCAGGGGGGAACACTGAAGCTTTCTTT

V: TRBV6-6
J: TRBJ2-1
D: .
size: once
CDR3: CASSLLAESEQFF
DNA: TGTGCCAGCAGTCTCCTCGCTGAGAGTGAGCAGTTCTTC

V: TRBV21-1
J: TRBJ1-5
D: .
size: .
CDR3: CASSNRDREDQPQHF
DNA: TGTGCCAGCAGCAATAGGGACAGGGAGGATCAGCCCCAGCATTTT

V: TRBV2
J: TRBJ1-2
D: TRBD1
size: .
CDR3: CASSEAEGQGLFWNYGYTF
DNA: TGTGCCAGCAGTGAAGCCGAGGGACAGGGCCTTTTTTGGAACTATGGCTACACCTTC

V: TRBV6-6
J: TRBJ2-1
D: .
size: .
CDR3: CASSDRGGEQFF
DNA: TGTGCCAGCAGCGACCGGGGTGGCGAGCAGTTCTTC

V: TRBV6-1
J: TRBJ2-1
D: .
size: .
CDR3: CASSEGRWREQFF
DNA: TGTGCCAGCAGTGAAGGTCGGTGGCGGGAGCAGTTCTTC

V: TRBV18
J: TRBJ2-7
D: .
size: once
CDR3: CASSPKEPQGYEQYF
DNA: TGTGCCAGCTCACCAAAGGAGCCTCAAGGCTACGAGCAGTACTTC

V: TRBV27
J: TRBJ2-7
D: .
size: .
CDR3: CASSFQRAYEQYF
DNA: TGTGCCAGCAGTTTCCAGCGAGCCTACGAGCAGTACTTC

V: TRBV6-6
J: TRBJ2-7
D: .
size: .
CDR3: CASRPDLSSYEQYF
DNA: TGTGCCAGCAGGCCTGACTTGAGCTCCTACGAGCAGTACTTC

V: TRBV10-3
J: TRBJ2-1
D: TRBD1
size: .
CDR3: CAISEGQGSSYNEQFF
DNA: TGTGCCATCAGTGAAGGACAGGGGAGCTCCTACAATGAGCAGTTCTTC

V: TRBV10-3
J: TRBJ1-1
D: .
size: .
CDR3: CAISGTENTEAFF
DNA: TGTGCCATCAGTGGGACAGAGAACACTGAAGCTTTCTTT

V: TRBV5-1
J: TRBJ1-3
D: .
size: .
CDR3: CASAYSGSSGNTIYF
DNA: TGCGCCAGCGCGTATTCCGGGAGCTCTGGAAACACCATATATTTT